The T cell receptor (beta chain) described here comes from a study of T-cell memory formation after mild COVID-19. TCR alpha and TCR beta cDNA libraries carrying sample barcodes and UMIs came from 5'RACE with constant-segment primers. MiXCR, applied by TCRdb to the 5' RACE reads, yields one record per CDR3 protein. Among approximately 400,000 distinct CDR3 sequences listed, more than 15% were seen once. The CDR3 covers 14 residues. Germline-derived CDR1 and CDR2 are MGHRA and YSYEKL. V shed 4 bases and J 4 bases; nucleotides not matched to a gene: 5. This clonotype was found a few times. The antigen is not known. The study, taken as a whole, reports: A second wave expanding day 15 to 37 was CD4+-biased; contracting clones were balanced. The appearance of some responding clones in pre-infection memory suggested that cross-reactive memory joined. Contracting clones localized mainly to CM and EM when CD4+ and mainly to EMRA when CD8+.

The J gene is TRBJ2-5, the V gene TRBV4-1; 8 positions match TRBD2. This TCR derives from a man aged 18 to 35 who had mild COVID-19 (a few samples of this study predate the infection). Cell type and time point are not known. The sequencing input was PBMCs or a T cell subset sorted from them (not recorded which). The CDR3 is CASSLGTSLETQYF. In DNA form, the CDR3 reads TGCGCCAGCAGCCTTGGGACTAGTTTAGAGACCCAGTACTTC.